The rows below give T cell receptor beta chains drawn from one sample of a study of T cell responses to AZD1222 COVID-19 vaccine. Some clones are missing from TCRdb's copy, which holds only in-frame ones; the method was immunoSEQ multiplex PCR. The sample lists 90,000 to 110,000 clones; 88% were seen once. The material sequenced was peripheral blood, taken on day 0 of MenACWY control vaccination. Receptors were obtained from an adult in good health. CDR3s include the opening cysteine and the closing phenylalanine or tryptophan.

TRBJ2-5	TRBV7-8	CASKERGEETQYF
TRBJ1-3	TRBV6-5	CASSRGQVSGNTIYF
TRBJ2-2	TRBV9	CASSGVSGDTGELFF
TRBJ1-1	TRBV25-1	CASSEFMGAGTEAFF
TRBJ1-5	TRBV7-6	CASSLGAGNQPQHF
TRBJ2-5	TRBV13	CASSLVGGEETQYF
TRBJ2-7	TRBV6-2/TRBV6-3	CASSRSTRLRVEQYF
TRBJ2-7	TRBV27	CACRLAGLGGEQYF
TRBJ2-3	TRBV13	CASSLGVSPGTDTQYF
TRBJ1-2	TRBV11-2	CASSSYRGQDYGYTF
TRBJ1-2	TRBV7-2	CASSLTDRDSYGYTF
TRBJ1-1	TRBV19	CASSIISGGTEAFF